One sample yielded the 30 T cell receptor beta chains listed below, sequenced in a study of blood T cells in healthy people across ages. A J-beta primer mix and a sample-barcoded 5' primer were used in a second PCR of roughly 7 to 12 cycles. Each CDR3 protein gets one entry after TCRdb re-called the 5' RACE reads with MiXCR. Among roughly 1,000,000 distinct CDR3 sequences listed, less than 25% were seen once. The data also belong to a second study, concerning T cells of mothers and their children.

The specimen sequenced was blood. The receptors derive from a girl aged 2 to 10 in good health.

CDR3 in amino acids: CATSSPSQETQYF. The CDR3 DNA reads TGTGCCACCAGCTCCCCATCCCAAGAGACCCAGTACTTC. V gene TRBV24-1 combines with J gene TRBJ2-5; D is undetermined. The V end was cut by 7 bases, the J end by 1 base, with 9 bases between. The germline V gene has CDR1 KGHDR and CDR2 SFDVKD. This CDR3 region has 13 residues.

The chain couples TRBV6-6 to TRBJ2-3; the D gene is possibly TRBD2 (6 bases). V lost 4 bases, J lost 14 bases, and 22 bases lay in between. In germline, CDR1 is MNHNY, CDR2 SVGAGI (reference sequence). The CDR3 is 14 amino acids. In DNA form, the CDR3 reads TGTGCCAGCAGTTCCTTGGAGGAGGGGAGGTCGAGGTATTTT. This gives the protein CASSSLEEGRSRYF.

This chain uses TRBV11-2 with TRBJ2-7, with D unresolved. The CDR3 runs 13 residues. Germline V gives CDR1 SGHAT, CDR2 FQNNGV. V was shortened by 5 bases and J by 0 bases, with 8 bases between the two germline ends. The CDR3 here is CASSDVSSYEQYF. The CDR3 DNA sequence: TGTGCCAGCAGCGACGTGAGCTCCTACGAGCAGTACTTC.

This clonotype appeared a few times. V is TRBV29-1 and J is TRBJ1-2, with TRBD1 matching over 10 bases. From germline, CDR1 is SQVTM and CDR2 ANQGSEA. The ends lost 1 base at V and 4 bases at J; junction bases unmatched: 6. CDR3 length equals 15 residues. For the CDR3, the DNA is TGCAGCGTTGAAGGGGACAGGGGTCTGCTCTATGGCTACACCTTC. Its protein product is CSVEGDRGLLYGYTF.

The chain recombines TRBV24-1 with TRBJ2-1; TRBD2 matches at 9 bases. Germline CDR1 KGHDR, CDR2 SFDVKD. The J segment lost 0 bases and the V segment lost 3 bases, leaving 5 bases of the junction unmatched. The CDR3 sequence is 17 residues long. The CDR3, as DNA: TGTGCCACCAGTGATCTAGCGGGGAAAAGCTCCTACAATGAGCAGTTCTTC. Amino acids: CATSDLAGKSSYNEQFF.

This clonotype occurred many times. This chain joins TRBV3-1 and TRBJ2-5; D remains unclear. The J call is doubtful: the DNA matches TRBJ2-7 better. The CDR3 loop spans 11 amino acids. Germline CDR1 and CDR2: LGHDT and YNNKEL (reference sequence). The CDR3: CASSQESEQYF. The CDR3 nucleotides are TGTGCCAGCAGCCAAGAGTCCGAGCAGTACTTC.

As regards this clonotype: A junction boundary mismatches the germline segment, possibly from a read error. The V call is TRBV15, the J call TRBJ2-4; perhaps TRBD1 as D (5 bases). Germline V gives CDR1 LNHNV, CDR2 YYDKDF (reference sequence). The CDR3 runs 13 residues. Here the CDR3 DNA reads TGTGCCACCAGCAGACGACGAGTGGCACCCAGGGTCTTC. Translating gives CATSRRRVAPRVF. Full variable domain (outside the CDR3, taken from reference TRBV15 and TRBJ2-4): DAMVIQNPRYQVTQFGKPVTLSCSQTLNHNVMYWYQQKSSQAPKLLFHYYDKDFNNEADTPDNFQSRRPNTSFCFLDIRSPGLGDTAMYLCATSRRRVAPRVFGAGTRLSVL.

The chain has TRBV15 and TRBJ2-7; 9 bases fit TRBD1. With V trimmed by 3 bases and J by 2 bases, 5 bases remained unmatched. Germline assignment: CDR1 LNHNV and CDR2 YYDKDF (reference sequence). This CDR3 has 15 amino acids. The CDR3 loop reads CATSRAGQGTYEQYF. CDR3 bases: TGTGCCACCAGCAGGGCGGGACAGGGAACCTACGAGCAGTACTTC.

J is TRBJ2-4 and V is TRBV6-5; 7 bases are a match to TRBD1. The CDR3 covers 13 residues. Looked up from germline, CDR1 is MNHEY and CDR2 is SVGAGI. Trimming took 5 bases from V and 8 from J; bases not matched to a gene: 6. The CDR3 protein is CASSKGADHIQYF. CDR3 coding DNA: TGTGCCAGCAGTAAGGGGGCAGATCACATTCAGTACTTC.

CDR3 DNA sequence: TGTGCCAGCCGGCCCGGCAGGCACCAAGAGACCCAGTACTTC. This encodes CASRPGRHQETQYF. The J gene is TRBJ2-5, the V gene TRBV2; the D is unclear. Trimming took 8 bases from V and 0 from J, leaving 13 bases between them. The CDR3 consists of 14 residues. Germline-derived CDR1 and CDR2 are SNHLY and FYNNEI.

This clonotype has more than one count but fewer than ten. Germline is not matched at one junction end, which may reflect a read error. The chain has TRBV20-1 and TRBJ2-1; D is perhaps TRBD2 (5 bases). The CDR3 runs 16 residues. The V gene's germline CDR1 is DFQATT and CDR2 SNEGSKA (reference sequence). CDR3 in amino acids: CSARDPGNPNYNERFF. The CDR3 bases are TGCAGTGCTAGAGATCCCGGGAACCCGAACTACAATGAGCGGTTCTTC.

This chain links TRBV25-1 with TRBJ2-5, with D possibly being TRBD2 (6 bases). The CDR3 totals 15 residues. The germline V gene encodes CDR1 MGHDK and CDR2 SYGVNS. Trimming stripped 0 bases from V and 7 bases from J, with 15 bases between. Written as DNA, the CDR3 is TGTGCCAGCAGTGAATATCGGGAGCGAGGTATGACCCAGTACTTC. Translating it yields CASSEYRERGMTQYF.

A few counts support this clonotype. In DNA, the CDR3 is TGTGCCAGCAGCTCCCGGGTAGCGGGGAGCACAGATACGCAGTATTTT. Its translation is CASSSRVAGSTDTQYF. The rearrangement uses TRBV7-6 and TRBJ2-3; TRBD2 agrees at 8 bases. The germline V gene has CDR1 SGHVS and CDR2 FNYEAQ. The CDR3 loop spans 16 amino acids. V trimming: 4 bases; J trimming: 0 bases; junction bases outside the gene matches: 6.

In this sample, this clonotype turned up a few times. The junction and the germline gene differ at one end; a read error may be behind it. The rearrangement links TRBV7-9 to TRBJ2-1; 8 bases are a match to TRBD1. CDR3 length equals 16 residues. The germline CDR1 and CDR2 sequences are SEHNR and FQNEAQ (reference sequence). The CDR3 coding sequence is TGTGCCAGCACCCTCACCCCTGGCACAGGGGGTAATGGGCAGTTCTTC. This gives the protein CASTLTPGTGGNGQFF.

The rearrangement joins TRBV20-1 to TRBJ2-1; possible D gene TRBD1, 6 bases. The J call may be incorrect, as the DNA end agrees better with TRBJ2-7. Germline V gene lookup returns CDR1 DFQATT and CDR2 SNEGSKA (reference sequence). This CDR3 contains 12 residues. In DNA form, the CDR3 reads TGCAGTGCTAGAAGGGGGACCTACGAGCAGTACTTC. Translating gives CSARRGTYEQYF.

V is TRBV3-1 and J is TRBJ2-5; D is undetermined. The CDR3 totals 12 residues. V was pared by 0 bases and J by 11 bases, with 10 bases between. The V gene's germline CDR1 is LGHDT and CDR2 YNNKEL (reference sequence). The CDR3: CASSQDMEKQYF. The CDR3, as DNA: TGTGCCAGCAGCCAAGATATGGAAAAACAGTACTTC.

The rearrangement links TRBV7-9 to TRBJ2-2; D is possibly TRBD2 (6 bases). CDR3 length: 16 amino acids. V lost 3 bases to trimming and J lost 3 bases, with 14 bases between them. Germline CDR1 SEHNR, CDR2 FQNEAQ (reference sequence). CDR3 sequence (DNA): TGTGCCAGCAGCTTGCCCGGAGGAGGGGACACCGGGGAGCTGTTTTTT. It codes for CASSLPGGGDTGELFF.

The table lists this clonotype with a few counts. CDR3 protein: CASSDMRGPHGTGELFF. The CDR3 DNA follows: TGTGCCAGCAGCGATATGAGGGGCCCCCATGGTACCGGGGAGCTGTTTTTT. V and J are TRBV7-9 and TRBJ2-2; D could derive from TRBD1 or TRBD2 (5 bases each). The CDR3 length is 17 residues. The germline V and J ends were trimmed by 5 bases and 5 bases, with 21 bases remaining between them. Germline V gene sequence: CDR1 SEHNR, CDR2 FQNEAQ (reference sequence).

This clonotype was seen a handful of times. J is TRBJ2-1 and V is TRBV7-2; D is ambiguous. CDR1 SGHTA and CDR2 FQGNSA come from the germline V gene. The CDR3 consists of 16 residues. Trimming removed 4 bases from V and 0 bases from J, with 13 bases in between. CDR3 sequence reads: CASSSPDGSSYNEQFF. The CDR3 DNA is TGTGCCAGCAGCTCCCCGGACGGAAGCTCCTACAATGAGCAGTTCTTC.

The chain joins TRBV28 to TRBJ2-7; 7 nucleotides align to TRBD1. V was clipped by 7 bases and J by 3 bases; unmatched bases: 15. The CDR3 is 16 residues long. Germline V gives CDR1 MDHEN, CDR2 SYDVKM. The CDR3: CASTLGGGHTYYEQYF. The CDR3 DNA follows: TGTGCCAGCACCTTAGGGGGCGGGCATACTTACTACGAGCAGTACTTC.

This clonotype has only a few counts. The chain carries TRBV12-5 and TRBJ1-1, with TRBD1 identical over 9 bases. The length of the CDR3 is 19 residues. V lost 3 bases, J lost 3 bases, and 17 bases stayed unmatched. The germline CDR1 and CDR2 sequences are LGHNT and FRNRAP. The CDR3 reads CASGLKIPSTQGADTEAFF. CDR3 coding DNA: TGTGCTAGTGGTTTAAAAATTCCATCTACACAGGGGGCGGACACTGAAGCTTTCTTT.

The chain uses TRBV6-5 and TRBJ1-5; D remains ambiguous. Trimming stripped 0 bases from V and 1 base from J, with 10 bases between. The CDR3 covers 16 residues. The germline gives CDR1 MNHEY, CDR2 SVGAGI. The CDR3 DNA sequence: TGTGCCAGCAGTTACTCGGGCAGCGGGAGCAATCAGCCCCAGCATTTT. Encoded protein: CASSYSGSGSNQPQHF.

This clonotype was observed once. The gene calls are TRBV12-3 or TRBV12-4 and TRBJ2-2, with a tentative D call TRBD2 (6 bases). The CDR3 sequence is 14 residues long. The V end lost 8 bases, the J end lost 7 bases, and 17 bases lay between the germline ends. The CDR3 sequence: CASGIGGPNGELFF. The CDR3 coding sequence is TGTGCCAGCGGAATAGGAGGGCCCAACGGGGAGCTGTTTTTT.

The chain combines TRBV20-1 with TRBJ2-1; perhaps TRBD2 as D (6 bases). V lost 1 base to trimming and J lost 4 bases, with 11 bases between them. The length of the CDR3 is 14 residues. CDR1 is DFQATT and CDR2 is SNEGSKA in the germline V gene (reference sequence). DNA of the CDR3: TGCAGTGCTAGAGTGTGGGGGGAGTACAATGAGCAGTTCTTC. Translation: CSARVWGEYNEQFF.

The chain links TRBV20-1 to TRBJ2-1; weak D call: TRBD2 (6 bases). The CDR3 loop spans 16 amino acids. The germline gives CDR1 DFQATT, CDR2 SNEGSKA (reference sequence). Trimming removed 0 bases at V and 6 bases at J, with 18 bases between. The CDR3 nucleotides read TGCAGTGCTAGAGATGCGGTAGCGGAAAATCGCAATGAGCAGTTCTTC. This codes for CSARDAVAENRNEQFF.

Here the CDR3 reads CASSSIQGRAEAFF. DNA of the CDR3: TGTGCCAGCAGCTCGATACAGGGTAGAGCTGAAGCTTTCTTT. The chain has TRBV11-2 and TRBJ1-1, with D tentatively TRBD1 (6 bases). V was trimmed by 4 bases and J by 6 bases, leaving 15 bases between them. The CDR3 has 14 residues. Germline V CDR1 and CDR2: SGHAT, FQNNGV.

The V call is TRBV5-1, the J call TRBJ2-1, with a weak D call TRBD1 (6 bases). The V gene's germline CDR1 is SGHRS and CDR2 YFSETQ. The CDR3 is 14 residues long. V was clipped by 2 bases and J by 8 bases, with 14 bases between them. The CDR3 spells CASSFGTPIDEQFF. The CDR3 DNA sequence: TGCGCCAGCAGCTTCGGGACACCCATCGATGAGCAGTTCTTC. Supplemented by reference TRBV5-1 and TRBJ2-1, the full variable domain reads KAGVTQTPRYLIKTRGQQVTLSCSPISGHRSVSWYQQTPGQGLQFLFEYFSETQRNKGNFPGRFSGRQFSNSRSEMNVSTLELGDSALYLCASSFGTPIDEQFFGPGTRLTVL.

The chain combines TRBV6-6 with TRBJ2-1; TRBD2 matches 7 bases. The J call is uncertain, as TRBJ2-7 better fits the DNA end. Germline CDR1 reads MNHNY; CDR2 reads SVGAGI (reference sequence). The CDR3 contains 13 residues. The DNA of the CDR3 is TGTGCCAGCAACATCGGACTAGCCTACGAGCAGTACTTC. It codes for CASNIGLAYEQYF.

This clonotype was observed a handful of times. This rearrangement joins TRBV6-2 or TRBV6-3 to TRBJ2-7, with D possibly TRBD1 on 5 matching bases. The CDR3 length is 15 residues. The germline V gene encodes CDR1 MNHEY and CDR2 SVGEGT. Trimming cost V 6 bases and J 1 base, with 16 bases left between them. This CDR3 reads CASSQPLTDSYEQYF. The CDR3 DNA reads TGTGCCAGCAGCCAACCCCTGACAGATTCCTACGAGCAGTACTTC.

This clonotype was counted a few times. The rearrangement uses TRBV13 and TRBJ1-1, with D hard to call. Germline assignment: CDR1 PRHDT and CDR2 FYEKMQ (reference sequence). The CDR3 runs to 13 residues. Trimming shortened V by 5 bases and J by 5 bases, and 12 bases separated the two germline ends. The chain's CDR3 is CASSDLERTEAFF. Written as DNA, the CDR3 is TGTGCCAGCAGCGACCTCGAGCGAACTGAAGCTTTCTTT.